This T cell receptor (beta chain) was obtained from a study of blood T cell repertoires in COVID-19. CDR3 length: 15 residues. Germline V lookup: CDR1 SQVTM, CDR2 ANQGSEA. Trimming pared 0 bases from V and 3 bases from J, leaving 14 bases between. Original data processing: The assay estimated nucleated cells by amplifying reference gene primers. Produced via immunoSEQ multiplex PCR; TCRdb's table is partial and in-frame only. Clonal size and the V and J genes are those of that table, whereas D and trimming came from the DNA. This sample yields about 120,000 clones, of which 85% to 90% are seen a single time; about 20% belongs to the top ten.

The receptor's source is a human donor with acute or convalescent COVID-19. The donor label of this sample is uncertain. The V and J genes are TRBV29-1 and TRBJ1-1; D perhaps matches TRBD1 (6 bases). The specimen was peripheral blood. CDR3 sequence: CSVEDPGGVYTEAFF. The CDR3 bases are TGCAGCGTTGAAGATCCGGGGGGCGTGTACACTGAAGCTTTCTTT.